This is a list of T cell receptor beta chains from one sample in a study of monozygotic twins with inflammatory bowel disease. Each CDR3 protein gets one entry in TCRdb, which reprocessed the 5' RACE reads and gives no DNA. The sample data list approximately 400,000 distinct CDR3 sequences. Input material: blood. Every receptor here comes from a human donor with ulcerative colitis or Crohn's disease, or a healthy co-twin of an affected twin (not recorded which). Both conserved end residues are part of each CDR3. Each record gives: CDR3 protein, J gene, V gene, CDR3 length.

CSVIYSSYEQYF TRBJ2-7 TRBV29-1 12
CAQGQGSGTKNIQYF TRBJ2-4 TRBV30 15
CASSSYQGEYNEQFF TRBJ2-1 TRBV5-1 15
CAWSRDLPNYNYGYTF TRBJ1-2 TRBV30 16
CASSFRAPLNSNQPQHF TRBJ1-5 TRBV6-5 17
CASSFLSGPSFF TRBJ2-1 TRBV27 12
CASSLVTGSNQPQHF TRBJ1-5 TRBV5-1 15
CASSPGQGLVEQYF TRBJ2-7 TRBV12-3/TRBV12-4 14
CSAGDGRALREQFF TRBJ2-1 TRBV20-1 14
CAWSLEGPNTEAFF TRBJ1-1 TRBV30 14
CSARPETEAFF TRBJ1-1 TRBV20-1 11
CASSKDREGWISYEQYF TRBJ2-7 TRBV21-1 17
CSVKASGRVTYNEQFF TRBJ2-1 TRBV29-1 16
CSVEVPAFNEKLFF TRBJ1-4 TRBV29-1 14
CASQRQGGTDTQYF TRBJ2-3 TRBV7-2 14
CASSDLETQYF TRBJ2-5 TRBV25-1 11
CASSPPVGPGSTDTQYF TRBJ2-3 TRBV27 17
CASSLKGHGTDTQYF TRBJ2-3 TRBV7-2 15
CASSLKYQGGLYEQYF TRBJ2-7 TRBV27 16
CASSYNTGELFF TRBJ2-2 TRBV6-6 12
CATRGLAGKHNEQFF TRBJ2-1 TRBV6-2/TRBV6-3 15
CASSGRDEQFF TRBJ2-1 TRBV5-1 11
CASSQSGTSYPNEQFF TRBJ2-1 TRBV4-3 16
CASSRQGADTGELFF TRBJ2-2 TRBV4-3 15
CASSISETSGTNEQFF TRBJ2-1 TRBV18 16
CASRRNRGLGMGNTEAFF TRBJ1-1 TRBV7-8 18
CASSLAGSGGANVLTF TRBJ2-6 TRBV5-1 16
CSVESGTSYEQYF TRBJ2-7 TRBV29-1 13
CASSSRTSGVGTDTQYF TRBJ2-3 TRBV5-1 17
CASSFPTGRSYNEQFF TRBJ2-1 TRBV5-4 16
CSVDPGGAKGLPYGYTF TRBJ1-2 TRBV29-1 17
CASSLGLSGDTQYF TRBJ2-3 TRBV5-1 14
CASSPFGGDVNQPQHF TRBJ1-5 TRBV27 16
CASSLRQGTYEQYF TRBJ2-7 TRBV12-3/TRBV12-4 14
CASSPQGGGQETQYF TRBJ2-5 TRBV7-7 15
CASSPGDRGYGYTF TRBJ1-2 TRBV5-1 14
CASSLKVGGAKSYEQYF TRBJ2-7 TRBV7-2 17
CASSGRALGETQYF TRBJ2-5 TRBV9 14
CAWSLGGVPGQPPGYTF TRBJ1-2 TRBV30 17
CASSLSGTGAPNQPQHF TRBJ1-5 TRBV5-5 17
CASSPSGGEETQYF TRBJ2-5 TRBV12-3/TRBV12-4 14